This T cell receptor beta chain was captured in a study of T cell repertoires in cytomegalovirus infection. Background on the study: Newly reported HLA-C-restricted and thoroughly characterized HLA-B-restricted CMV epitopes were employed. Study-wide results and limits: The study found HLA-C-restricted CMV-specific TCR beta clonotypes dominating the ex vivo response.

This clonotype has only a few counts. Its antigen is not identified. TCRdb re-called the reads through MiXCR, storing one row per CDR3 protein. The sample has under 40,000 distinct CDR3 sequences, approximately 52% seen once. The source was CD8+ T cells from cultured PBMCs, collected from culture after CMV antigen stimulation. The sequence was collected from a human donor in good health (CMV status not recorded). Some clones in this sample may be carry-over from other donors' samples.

In DNA, the CDR3 is TGTGCCAGCTCATCGGGACAGGGCGCAACTAATGAAAAACTGTTTTTT. It codes for CASSSGQGATNEKLFF. The rearrangement joins TRBV18 to TRBJ1-4; 9 nucleotides match TRBD1. After removal of 5 bases from V and 0 bases from J, the junction contained 4 bases not matched to a gene. CDR1 is KGHSH, CDR2 LQKENI, per germline. There are 16 residues in the CDR3.